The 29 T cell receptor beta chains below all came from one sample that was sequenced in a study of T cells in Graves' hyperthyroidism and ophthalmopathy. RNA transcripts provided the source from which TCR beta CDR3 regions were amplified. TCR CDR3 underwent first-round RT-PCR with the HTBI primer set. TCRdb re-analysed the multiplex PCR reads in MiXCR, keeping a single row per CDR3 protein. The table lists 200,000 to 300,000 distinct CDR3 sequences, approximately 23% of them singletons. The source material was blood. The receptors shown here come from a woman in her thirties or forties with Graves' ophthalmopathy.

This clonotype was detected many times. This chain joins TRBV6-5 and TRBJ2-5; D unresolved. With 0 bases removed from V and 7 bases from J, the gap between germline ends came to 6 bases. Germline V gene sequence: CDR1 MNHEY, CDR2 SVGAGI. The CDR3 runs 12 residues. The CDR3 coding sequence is TGTGCCAGCAGTTACTCGTCTACGACCCAGTACTTC. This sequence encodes CASSYSSTTQYF.

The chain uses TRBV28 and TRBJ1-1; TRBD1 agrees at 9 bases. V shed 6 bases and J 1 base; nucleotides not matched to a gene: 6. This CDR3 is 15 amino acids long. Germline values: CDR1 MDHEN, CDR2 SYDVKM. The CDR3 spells CASSATGQGNTEAFF. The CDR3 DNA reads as TGTGCCAGCAGCGCTACGGGACAGGGGAACACTGAAGCTTTCTTT. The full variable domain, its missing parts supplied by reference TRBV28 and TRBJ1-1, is DVKVTQSSRYLVKRTGEKVFLECVQDMDHENMFWYRQDPGLGLRLIYFSYDVKMKEKGDIPEGYSVSREKKERFSLILESASTNQTSMYLCASSATGQGNTEAFFGQGTRLTVV.

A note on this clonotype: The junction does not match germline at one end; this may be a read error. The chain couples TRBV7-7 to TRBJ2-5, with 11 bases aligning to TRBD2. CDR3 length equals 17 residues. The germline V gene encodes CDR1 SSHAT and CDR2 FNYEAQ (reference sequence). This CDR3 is CASSLAPSGRYQETQYF. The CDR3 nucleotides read TGTGCTAGCAGCTTAGCGCCTAGCGGGAGGTACCAAGAGACCCAGTACTTC.

CDR3 sequence (DNA): TGTGCCAGCAGCCAAGACTCTAGCGGGAGTAACGCCGGGGAGCTGTTTTTT. It codes for CASSQDSSGSNAGELFF. The J gene is TRBJ2-2, the V gene TRBV3-1; 10 positions match TRBD2. Germline V gives CDR1 LGHDT, CDR2 YNNKEL (reference sequence). V shed 0 bases and J 6 bases; nucleotides not matched to a gene: 7. The CDR3 totals 17 residues.

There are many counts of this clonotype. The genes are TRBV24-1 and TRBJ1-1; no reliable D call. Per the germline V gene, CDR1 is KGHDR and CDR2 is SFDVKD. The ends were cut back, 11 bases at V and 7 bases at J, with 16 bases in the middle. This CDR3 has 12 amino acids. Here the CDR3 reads CASDLGLFEAFF. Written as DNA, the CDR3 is TGTGCCAGTGATTTGGGGTTATTTGAAGCTTTCTTT.

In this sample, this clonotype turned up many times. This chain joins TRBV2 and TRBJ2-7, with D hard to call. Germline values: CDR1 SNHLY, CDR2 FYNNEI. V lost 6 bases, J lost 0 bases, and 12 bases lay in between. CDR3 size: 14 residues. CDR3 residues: CASRPPPSSYEQYF. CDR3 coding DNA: TGTGCCAGCAGGCCTCCTCCGAGCTCCTACGAGCAGTACTTC.

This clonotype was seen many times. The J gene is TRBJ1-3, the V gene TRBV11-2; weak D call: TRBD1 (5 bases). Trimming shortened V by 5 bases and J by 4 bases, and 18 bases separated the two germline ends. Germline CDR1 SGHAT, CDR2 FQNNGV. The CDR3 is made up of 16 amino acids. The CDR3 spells CASSARVVGTGNTIYF. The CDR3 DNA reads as TGTGCCAGCAGCGCCCGAGTAGTGGGGACGGGAAACACCATATATTTT.

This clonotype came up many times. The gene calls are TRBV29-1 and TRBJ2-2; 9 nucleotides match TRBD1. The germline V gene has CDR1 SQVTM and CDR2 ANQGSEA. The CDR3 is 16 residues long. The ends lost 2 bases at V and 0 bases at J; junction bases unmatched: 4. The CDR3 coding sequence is TGCAGCGTTGAAACAGGGGGCGACACGAACACCGGGGAGCTGTTTTTT. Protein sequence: CSVETGGDTNTGELFF.

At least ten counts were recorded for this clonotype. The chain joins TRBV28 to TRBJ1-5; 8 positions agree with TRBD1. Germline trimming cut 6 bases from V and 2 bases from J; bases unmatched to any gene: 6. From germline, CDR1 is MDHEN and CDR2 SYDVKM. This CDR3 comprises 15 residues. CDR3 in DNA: TGTGCCAGCAGGCGACAGGGGTATGGCAATCAGCCCCAGCATTTT. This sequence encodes CASRRQGYGNQPQHF. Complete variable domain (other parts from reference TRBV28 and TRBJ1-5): DVKVTQSSRYLVKRTGEKVFLECVQDMDHENMFWYRQDPGLGLRLIYFSYDVKMKEKGDIPEGYSVSREKKERFSLILESASTNQTSMYLCASRRQGYGNQPQHFGDGTRLSIL.

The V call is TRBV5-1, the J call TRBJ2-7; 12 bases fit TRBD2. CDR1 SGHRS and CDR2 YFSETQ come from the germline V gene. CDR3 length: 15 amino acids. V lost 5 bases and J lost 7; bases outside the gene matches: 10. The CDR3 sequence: CASSSTSGRVKEQYF. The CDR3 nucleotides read TGCGCCAGCAGTTCGACTAGCGGGAGAGTGAAAGAGCAGTACTTC.

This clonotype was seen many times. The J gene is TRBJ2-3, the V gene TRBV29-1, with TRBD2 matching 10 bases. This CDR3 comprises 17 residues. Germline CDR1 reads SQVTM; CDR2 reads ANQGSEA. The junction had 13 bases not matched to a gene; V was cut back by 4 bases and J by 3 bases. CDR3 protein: CSVVLPSGSARTDTQYF. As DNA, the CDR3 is TGCAGCGTTGTACTCCCTAGCGGGAGTGCAAGGACAGATACGCAGTATTTT.

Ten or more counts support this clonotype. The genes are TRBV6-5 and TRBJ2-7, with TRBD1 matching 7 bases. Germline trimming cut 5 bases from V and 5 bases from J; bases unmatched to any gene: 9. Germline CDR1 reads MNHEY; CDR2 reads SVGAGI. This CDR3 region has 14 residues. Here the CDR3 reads CASSPQGQRNEQYF. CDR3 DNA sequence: TGTGCCAGCAGTCCCCAGGGACAGCGAAACGAGCAGTACTTC.

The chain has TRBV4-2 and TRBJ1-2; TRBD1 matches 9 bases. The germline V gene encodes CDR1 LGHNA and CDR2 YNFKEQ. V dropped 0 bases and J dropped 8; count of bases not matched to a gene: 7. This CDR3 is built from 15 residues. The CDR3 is CASSQDGTGTIGYTF. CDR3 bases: TGTGCCAGCAGCCAAGACGGGACAGGGACGATCGGCTACACCTTC.

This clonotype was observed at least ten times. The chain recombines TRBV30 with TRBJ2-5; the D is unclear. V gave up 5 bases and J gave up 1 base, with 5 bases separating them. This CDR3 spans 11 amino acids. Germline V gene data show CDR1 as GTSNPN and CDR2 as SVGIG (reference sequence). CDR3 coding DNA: TGTGCCTGGGAATTCCAAGAGACCCAGTACTTC. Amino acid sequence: CAWEFQETQYF.

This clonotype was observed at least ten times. CDR3 sequence (DNA): TGTGCCAGTAGTACGGGGGCCCTAGGGGTGGACGAGCAGTACTTC. This codes for CASSTGALGVDEQYF. The gene calls are TRBV19 and TRBJ2-7; D could derive from TRBD1 or TRBD2 (6 bases each). Trimming took 4 bases from V and 5 from J, leaving 18 bases between them. The CDR3 runs 15 residues. Germline values: CDR1 LNHDA, CDR2 SQIVND (reference sequence).

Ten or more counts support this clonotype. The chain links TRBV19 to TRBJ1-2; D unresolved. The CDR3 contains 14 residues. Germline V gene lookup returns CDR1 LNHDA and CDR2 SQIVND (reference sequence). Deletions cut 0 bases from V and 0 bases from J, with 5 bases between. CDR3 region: CASSIDGTNYGYTF. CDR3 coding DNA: TGTGCCAGTAGTATAGATGGAACTAACTATGGCTACACCTTC.

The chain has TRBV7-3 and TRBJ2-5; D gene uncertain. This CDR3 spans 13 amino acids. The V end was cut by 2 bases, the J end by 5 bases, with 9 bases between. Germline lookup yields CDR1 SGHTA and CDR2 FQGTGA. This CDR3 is CASSLGKEETQYF. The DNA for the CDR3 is TGTGCCAGCAGCTTAGGGAAGGAGGAGACCCAGTACTTC.

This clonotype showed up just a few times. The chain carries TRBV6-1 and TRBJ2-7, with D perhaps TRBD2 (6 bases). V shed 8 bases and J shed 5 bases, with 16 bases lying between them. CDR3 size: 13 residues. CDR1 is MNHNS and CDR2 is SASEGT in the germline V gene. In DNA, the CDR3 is TGTGCCAGCGGGTCTAGCGAGGTCCACGAGCAGTACTTC. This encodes CASGSSEVHEQYF.

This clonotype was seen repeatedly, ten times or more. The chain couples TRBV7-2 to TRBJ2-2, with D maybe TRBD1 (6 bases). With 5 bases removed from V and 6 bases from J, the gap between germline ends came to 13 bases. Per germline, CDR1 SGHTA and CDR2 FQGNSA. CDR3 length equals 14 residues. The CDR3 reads CASSRDKRAGELFF. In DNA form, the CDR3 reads TGTGCCAGCAGCCGGGACAAACGCGCCGGGGAGCTGTTTTTT. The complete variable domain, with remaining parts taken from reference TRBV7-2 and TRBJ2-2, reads GAGVSQSPSNKVTEKGKDVELRCDPISGHTALYWYRQSLGQGLEFLIYFQGNSAPDKSGLPSDRFSAERTGGSVSTLTIQRTQQEDSAVYLCASSRDKRAGELFFGEGSRLTVL.

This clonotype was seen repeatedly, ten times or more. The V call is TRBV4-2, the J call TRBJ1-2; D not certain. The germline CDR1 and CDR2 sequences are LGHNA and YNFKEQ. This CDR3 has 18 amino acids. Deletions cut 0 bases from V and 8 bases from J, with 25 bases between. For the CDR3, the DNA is TGTGCCAGCAGCCAAGACAGGTCCACTGGTTTTGGAGGTATAGGCTACACCTTC. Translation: CASSQDRSTGFGGIGYTF.

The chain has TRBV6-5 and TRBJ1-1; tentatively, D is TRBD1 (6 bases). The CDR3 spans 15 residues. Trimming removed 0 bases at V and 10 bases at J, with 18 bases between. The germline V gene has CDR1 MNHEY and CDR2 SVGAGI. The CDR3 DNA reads TGTGCCAGCAGTTACTCGTTTGGGGTGGGGGCGGTAGCTTTCTTT. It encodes CASSYSFGVGAVAFF.

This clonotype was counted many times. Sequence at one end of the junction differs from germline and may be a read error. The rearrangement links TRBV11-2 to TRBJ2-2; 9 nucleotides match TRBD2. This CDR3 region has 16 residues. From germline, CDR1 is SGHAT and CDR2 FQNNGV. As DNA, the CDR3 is TGTGCCGGCAGCCCAGGGGCGGGAGGGCTCACCGGGGAGCTGTTTTTT. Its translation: CAGSPGAGGLTGELFF.

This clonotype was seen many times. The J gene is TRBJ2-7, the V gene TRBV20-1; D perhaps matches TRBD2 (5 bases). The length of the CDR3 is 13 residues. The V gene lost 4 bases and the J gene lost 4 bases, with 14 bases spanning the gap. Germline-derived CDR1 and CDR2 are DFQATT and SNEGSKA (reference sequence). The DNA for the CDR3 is TGCAGTGCTATGCCCTCCGCGGGTTACGAGCAGTACTTC. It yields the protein CSAMPSAGYEQYF.

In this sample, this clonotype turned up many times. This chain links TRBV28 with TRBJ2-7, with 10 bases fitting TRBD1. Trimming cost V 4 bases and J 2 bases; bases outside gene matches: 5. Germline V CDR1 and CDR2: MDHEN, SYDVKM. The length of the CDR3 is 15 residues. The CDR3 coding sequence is TGTGCCAGCAGTTCCCCCGGGACAGGGGCCTACGAGCAGTACTTC. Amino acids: CASSSPGTGAYEQYF.

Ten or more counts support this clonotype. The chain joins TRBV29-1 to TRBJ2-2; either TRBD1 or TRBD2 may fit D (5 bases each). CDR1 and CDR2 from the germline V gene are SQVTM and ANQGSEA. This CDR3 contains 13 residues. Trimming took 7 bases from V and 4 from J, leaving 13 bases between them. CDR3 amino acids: CSAEGRSTGELFF. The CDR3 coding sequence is TGCAGCGCTGAGGGGCGGAGCACCGGGGAGCTGTTTTTT.

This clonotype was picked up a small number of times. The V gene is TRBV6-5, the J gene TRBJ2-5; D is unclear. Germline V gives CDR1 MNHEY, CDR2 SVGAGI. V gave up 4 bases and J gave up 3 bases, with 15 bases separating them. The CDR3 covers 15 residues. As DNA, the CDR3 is TGTGCCAGCAGTTTCATGGAAGGCGGCAAAGAGACCCAGTACTTC. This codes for CASSFMEGGKETQYF.

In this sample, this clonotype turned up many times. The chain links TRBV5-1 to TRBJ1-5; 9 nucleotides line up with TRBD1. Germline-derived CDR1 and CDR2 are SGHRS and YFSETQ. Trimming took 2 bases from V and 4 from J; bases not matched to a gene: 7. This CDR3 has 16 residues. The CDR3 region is CASSFGDRASNQPQHF. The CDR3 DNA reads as TGCGCCAGCAGCTTCGGGGACAGGGCGTCAAATCAGCCCCAGCATTTT.

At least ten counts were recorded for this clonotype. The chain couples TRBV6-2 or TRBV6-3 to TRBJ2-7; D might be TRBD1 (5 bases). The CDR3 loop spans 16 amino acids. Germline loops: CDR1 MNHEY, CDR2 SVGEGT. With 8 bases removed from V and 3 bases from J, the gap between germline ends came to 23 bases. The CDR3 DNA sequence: TGTGCCAGCCGCAAGCCCCCCGGACAAGGTCACTACGAGCAGTACTTC. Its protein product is CASRKPPGQGHYEQYF.

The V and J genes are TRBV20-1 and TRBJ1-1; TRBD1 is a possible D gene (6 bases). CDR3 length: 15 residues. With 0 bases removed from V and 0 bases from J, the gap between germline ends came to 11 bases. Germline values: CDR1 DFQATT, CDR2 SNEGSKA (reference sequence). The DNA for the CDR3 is TGCAGTGCTAGAGAGAGAGGACAGATGAACACTGAAGCTTTCTTT. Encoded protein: CSARERGQMNTEAFF.